This entry describes one TCR beta chain. The ends were cut back, 4 bases at V and 8 bases at J, with 18 bases in the middle. The germline V gene encodes CDR1 SGHTA and CDR2 FQGNSA. This CDR3 is built from 15 residues. The table came from immunoSEQ multiplex PCR; TCRdb's copy has only in-frame clones and leaves some out. This table has tens of thousands of clones, approximately 81% appearing once. This entry is derived from a study of T cells in tumors after PD-1 blockade. The J gene is TRBJ1-5, the V gene TRBV7-2; a weak D match, TRBD1 (6 bases). This specimen consisted of PBMCs, obtained before anti-PD-1 treatment. This TCR derives from a human donor with basal cell carcinoma. Written as DNA, the CDR3 is TGTGCCAGCAGCTCAGTAGGGCAGGGGAGGAAGCCCCAGCATTTT. Amino acid sequence: CASSSVGQGRKPQHF. The full variable domain, completed using reference TRBV7-2 and TRBJ1-5, is GAGVSQSPSNKVTEKGKDVELRCDPISGHTALYWYRQSLGQGLEFLIYFQGNSAPDKSGLPSDRFSAERTGGSVSTLTIQRTQQEDSAVYLCASSSVGQGRKPQHFGDGTRLSIL.